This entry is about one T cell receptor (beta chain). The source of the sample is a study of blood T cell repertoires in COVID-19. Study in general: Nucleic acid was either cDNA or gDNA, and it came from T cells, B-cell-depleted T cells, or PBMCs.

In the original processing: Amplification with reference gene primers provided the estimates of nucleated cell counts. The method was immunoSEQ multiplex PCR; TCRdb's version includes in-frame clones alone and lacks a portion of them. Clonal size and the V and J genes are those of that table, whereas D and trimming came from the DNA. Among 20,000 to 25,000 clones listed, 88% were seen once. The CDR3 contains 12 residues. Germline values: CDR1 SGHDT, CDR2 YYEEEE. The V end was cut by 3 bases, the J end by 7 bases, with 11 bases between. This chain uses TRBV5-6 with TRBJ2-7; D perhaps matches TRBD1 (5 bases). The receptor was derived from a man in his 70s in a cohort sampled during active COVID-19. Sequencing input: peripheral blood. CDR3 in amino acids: CASSSSTEEQYF. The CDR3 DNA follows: TGTGCCAGCAGCTCTTCGACAGAAGAGCAGTACTTC.